Listed here are 24 T cell receptor beta chains from one sample, sequenced in a study of T cell changes during pregnancy in multiple sclerosis. The repertoire was sequenced with immunoSEQ multiplex PCR; TCRdb's copy has only in-frame clones and lacks some. The sample gives 90,000 or so clones, 91% of which show up once; 3.5% is in the top ten. The sequencing used PBMCs, collected in the first trimester of pregnancy. The receptors come from a female donor in good health, serving as a control in a pregnancy study. Some clones in this sample may be carry-over from other donors' samples.

The chain recombines TRBV7-8 with TRBJ2-7, with 9 positions matching TRBD1. This CDR3 has 16 residues. Germline CDR1 and CDR2: SGHVS and FQNEAQ. Trimming at V came to 1 base and at J to 2 bases, leaving 6 bases not matched to a gene. As DNA, the CDR3 is TGTGCCAGCAGCTTAGTTTCCGGGACAGGGACCTACGAGCAGTACTTC. Amino acid sequence: CASSLVSGTGTYEQYF. The full variable domain, in which reference TRBV7-8 and TRBJ2-7 provide the parts outside the CDR3, is GAGVSQSPRYKVAKRGQDVALRCDPISGHVSLFWYQQALGQGPEFLTYFQNEAQLDKSGLPSDRFFAERPEGSVSTLKIQRTQQEDSAVYLCASSLVSGTGTYEQYFGPGTRLTVT.

The rearrangement links TRBV11-2 to TRBJ2-3; 7 positions match TRBD2. Losses at the gene ends were 5 bases for V and 4 bases for J; bases not matched to a gene: 3. The germline CDR1 and CDR2 sequences are SGHAT and FQNNGV. The length of the CDR3 is 13 residues. CDR3 sequence reads: CASSPTSADTQYF. The CDR3 nucleotides read TGTGCCAGCAGCCCCACTAGCGCAGATACGCAGTATTTT.

This chain connects TRBV18 to TRBJ2-5; 12 bases agree with TRBD2. V dropped 6 bases and J dropped 7; count of bases not matched to a gene: 12. Germline CDR1 reads KGHSH; CDR2 reads LQKENI. The CDR3 has 16 amino acids. CDR3 sequence: CASSLTSTSGRGTQYF. In DNA, the CDR3 is TGTGCCAGCTCCCTAACATCGACTAGCGGGAGAGGGACCCAGTACTTC.

J is TRBJ2-1 and V is TRBV7-2; the D gene is possibly TRBD2 (5 bases). The V gene lost 5 bases and the J gene lost 2 bases, with 13 bases spanning the gap. CDR1 SGHTA and CDR2 FQGNSA come from the germline V gene. The CDR3 runs to 15 residues. CDR3 loop: CASSDSSRAYNEQFF. The DNA for the CDR3 is TGTGCCAGCAGCGATTCTAGCCGAGCCTACAATGAGCAGTTCTTC.

The chain recombines TRBV7-8 with TRBJ1-6; D is undetermined. Germline V gene data show CDR1 as SGHVS and CDR2 as FQNEAQ. This CDR3 contains 14 residues. The V end lost 1 base, the J end lost 8 bases, and 9 bases lay between the germline ends. CDR3 loop: CASSLVGRDSPLHF. CDR3 bases: TGTGCCAGCAGCTTAGTAGGGAGGGATTCACCCCTCCACTTT.

The chain has TRBV27 and TRBJ1-1; TRBD1 matches at 9 bases. The CDR3 runs to 18 residues. Germline V gene sequence: CDR1 MNHEY, CDR2 SMNVEV (reference sequence). V gave up 3 bases and J gave up 0 bases; unmatched junction bases: 11. CDR3 residues: CASSLGSQGARLNTEAFF. CDR3 bases: TGTGCCAGCAGTTTGGGGTCACAGGGGGCCAGGTTGAACACTGAAGCTTTCTTT.

This chain connects TRBV27 to TRBJ2-1, with D possibly TRBD2 on 5 matching bases. V lost 7 bases and J lost 4, with 14 bases in between. Looked up from germline, CDR1 is MNHEY and CDR2 is SMNVEV (reference sequence). CDR3 size: 14 residues. CDR3: CASTVSRGYNEQFF. The CDR3 nucleotides read TGTGCCAGCACCGTAAGTCGGGGTTACAATGAGCAGTTCTTC.

This chain joins TRBV6-4 and TRBJ1-6; D is possibly TRBD1 (6 bases). The CDR3 has 14 amino acids. Trimming took 2 bases from V and 10 from J, leaving 12 bases between them. Germline V gene data show CDR1 as MRHNA and CDR2 as SNTAGT. The DNA for the CDR3 is TGTGCCAGCAGTGACGATTGGGGGGGCTCACCCCTCCACTTT. As protein: CASSDDWGGSPLHF.

The chain recombines TRBV6-5 with TRBJ2-7; weak D call: TRBD1 (5 bases). Trimming left V 7 bases short and J 1 base short, with 11 bases between. This CDR3 spans 13 amino acids. Germline V gives CDR1 MNHEY, CDR2 SVGAGI. As DNA, the CDR3 is TGTGCCAGCACCGACGACAGATCCTACGAGCAGTACTTC. Protein: CASTDDRSYEQYF.

The rearrangement joins TRBV5-6 to TRBJ1-1; 9 nucleotides align to TRBD1. After removal of 2 bases from V and 6 bases from J, the junction contained 2 bases not matched to a gene. Germline V gene data show CDR1 as SGHDT and CDR2 as YYEEEE. The length of the CDR3 is 13 residues. For the CDR3, the DNA is TGTGCCAGCAGCTTTGGGGACAGGGCTGAAGCTTTCTTT. Residues: CASSFGDRAEAFF. Looking up the rest from reference TRBV5-6 and TRBJ1-1 gives the full variable domain: DAGVTQSPTHLIKTRGQQVTLRCSPKSGHDTVSWYQQALGQGPQFIFQYYEEEERQRGNFPDRFSGHQFPNYSSELNVNALLLGDSALYLCASSFGDRAEAFFGQGTRLTVV.

This chain uses TRBV29-1 with TRBJ2-7, with 7 bases matching TRBD2. Germline lookup yields CDR1 SQVTM and CDR2 ANQGSEA. This CDR3 region has 10 residues. Trimming took 7 bases from V and 7 from J; bases not matched to a gene: 4. The CDR3 nucleotides are TGCAGCGGGGGGGGGAGGGAGCAGTACTTC. Translating gives CSGGGREQYF.

This rearrangement joins TRBV4-1 to TRBJ2-3; D not resolved. Trimming shortened V by 5 bases and J by 0 bases, and 15 bases separated the two germline ends. This CDR3 spans 16 amino acids. In germline, CDR1 is MGHRA, CDR2 YSYEKL. CDR3 DNA sequence: TGCGCCAGCAGCACCCGGGTCCTCCCTAGCACAGATACGCAGTATTTT. Protein product: CASSTRVLPSTDTQYF.

The sample holds one count of this clone. The rearrangement links TRBV9 to TRBJ2-2; D not certain. The CDR3 covers 15 residues. Germline values: CDR1 SGDLS, CDR2 YYNGEE. V was pared by 0 bases and J by 6 bases, with 12 bases between. The CDR3 coding sequence is TGTGCCAGCAGCGTAGGACCCAGGTTCGCCGGGGAGCTGTTTTTT. Its protein product is CASSVGPRFAGELFF.

V is TRBV15 and J is TRBJ2-7, with 8 bases identical to TRBD1. The CDR3 sequence is 12 residues long. Germline lookup yields CDR1 LNHNV and CDR2 YYDKDF (reference sequence). V was pared by 6 bases and J by 6 bases, with 4 bases of the junction left unmatched. CDR3 bases: TGTGCCACCAGGGGGACAGGCCTCGAGCAGTACTTC. Translating it yields CATRGTGLEQYF.

CDR3 sequence reads: CASSSTPDTQYF. The CDR3 DNA sequence: TGTGCCAGCAGCTCCACACCAGATACGCAGTATTTT. The V gene is TRBV7-3, the J gene TRBJ2-3; D unclear. CDR1 is SGHTA and CDR2 is FQGTGA in the germline V gene. Trimming took off 4 bases at V and 4 bases at J, with 6 bases between the two ends. The CDR3 runs 12 residues. Full variable domain (rest looked up from reference TRBV7-3 and TRBJ2-3): GAGVSQTPSNKVTEKGKYVELRCDPISGHTALYWYRQSLGQGPEFLIYFQGTGAADDSGLPNDRFFAVRPEGSVSTLKIQRTERGDSAVYLCASSSTPDTQYFGPGTRLTVL.

The chain has TRBV5-8 and TRBJ2-7; D remains unclear. Trimming left V 3 bases short and J 0 bases short, with 10 bases between. There are 14 residues in the CDR3. Germline lookup yields CDR1 SGHTS and CDR2 YDEGEE. The CDR3 spells CASSSRESSYEQYF. DNA of the CDR3: TGTGCCAGCAGCTCCCGAGAGAGCTCCTACGAGCAGTACTTC.

J is TRBJ1-5 and V is TRBV6-6; D call uncertain. CDR1 is MNHNY, CDR2 SVGAGI, per germline (reference sequence). This CDR3 has 13 residues. Trimming cost V 0 bases and J 5 bases, with 5 bases left between them. The DNA of the CDR3 is TGTGCCAGCAGTTACTCGAGGGATCAGCCCCAGCATTTT. Its protein is CASSYSRDQPQHF.

The CDR3 DNA reads as TGTGCCAGCAGCTTACAGGGAAGGAACACTGAAGCTTTCTTT. This sequence encodes CASSLQGRNTEAFF. The rearrangement joins TRBV7-2 to TRBJ1-1, with a weak D call TRBD1 (5 bases). The CDR3 runs 14 residues. The V end was cut by 2 bases, the J end by 1 base, with 8 bases between. Looked up from germline, CDR1 is SGHTA and CDR2 is FQGNSA.

The chain couples TRBV5-1 to TRBJ2-1; D call uncertain. CDR3 length equals 15 residues. V was cut by 0 bases and J by 2 bases, with 9 bases left in between. Per germline, CDR1 SGHRS and CDR2 YFSETQ. CDR3 nucleotide sequence: TGCGCCAGCAGCTTGGATCAGGCAACCTACAATGAGCAGTTCTTC. Translating it yields CASSLDQATYNEQFF.

This chain joins TRBV7-9 and TRBJ1-4, with a weak D call TRBD1 (5 bases). The CDR3 spans 16 residues. Deletions cut 0 bases from V and 4 bases from J, with 12 bases between. Germline V lookup: CDR1 SEHNR, CDR2 FQNEAQ (reference sequence). CDR3: CASSLARADFNEKLFF. The CDR3 bases are TGTGCCAGCAGCTTAGCCAGGGCCGACTTTAATGAAAAACTGTTTTTT.

This chain connects TRBV6-5 to TRBJ2-4, with TRBD2 matching over 12 bases. CDR3 size: 13 residues. J lost 9 bases, V lost 7 bases, and 4 bases had no gene match. Germline loops: CDR1 MNHEY, CDR2 SVGAGI. DNA of the CDR3: TGTGCCAGCACTCAACTAGCGGGAGGCATTCAGTACTTC. Translating gives CASTQLAGGIQYF.

V gene TRBV7-9 combines with J gene TRBJ1-3; D possibly corresponds to TRBD1 (6 bases). Looked up from germline, CDR1 is SEHNR and CDR2 is FQNEAQ (reference sequence). The ends were cut back, 4 bases at V and 0 bases at J, with 10 bases in the middle. The length of the CDR3 is 15 residues. The CDR3 coding sequence is TGTGCCAGCAGCTCCCAGGACAGCTCTGGAAACACCATATATTTT. It is translated as CASSSQDSSGNTIYF.

The chain recombines TRBV5-4 with TRBJ1-4; 9 nucleotides match TRBD1. J was trimmed by 8 bases and V by 3 bases; bases with no gene match: 5. This CDR3 region has 14 residues. Germline V lookup: CDR1 SGHNT, CDR2 YYREEE (reference sequence). The CDR3 region has the DNA TGTGCCAGCAGCTCCGGGACAGGGACGGAAAAACTGTTTTTT. Amino acids: CASSSGTGTEKLFF.

This sequence joins TRBV7-8 and TRBJ2-7; D is perhaps TRBD2 (5 bases). CDR3 length: 14 amino acids. V was cut by 2 bases and J by 5 bases, with 13 bases left in between. Germline values: CDR1 SGHVS, CDR2 FQNEAQ. CDR3 in DNA: TGTGCCAGCAGCTTAAGAACTAGTCTACACGAGCAGTACTTC. It yields the protein CASSLRTSLHEQYF.